These 14 T cell receptor beta chains were sequenced from one sample in a study of neurological immune-mediated disorders. TCRdb re-called the 5' RACE reads with MiXCR, one entry per CDR3 protein. The data hold tens of thousands of distinct CDR3 sequences, with around 4% observed a single time. The specimen sequenced was PBMCs. The receptors derive from a woman in her fifties or sixties with multiple sclerosis.

This clonotype was counted ten times or more. This sequence joins TRBV12-3 or TRBV12-4 and TRBJ2-7; D not resolved. The CDR3 totals 12 residues. Trimming removed 8 bases from V and 1 base from J, with 9 bases in between. This chain's CDR3 is CASGPRSYEQYF. The CDR3 bases are TGTGCCAGCGGTCCTCGGTCCTACGAGCAGTACTTC.

There are many counts of this clonotype. The chain links TRBV20-1 to TRBJ2-3; tentative D call: TRBD2 (7 bases). V lost 2 bases and J 6 bases, leaving 15 bases between the germline ends. The length of the CDR3 is 14 residues. The germline CDR1 and CDR2 sequences are DFQATT and SNEGSKA (reference sequence). The CDR3 coding sequence is TGCAGTGCTAGATCGCCTTCGGGGGGCGATACGCAGTATTTT. Its translation is CSARSPSGGDTQYF.

The rearrangement links TRBV12-3 or TRBV12-4 to TRBJ1-1, with 10 bases that match TRBD1. The CDR3 covers 14 residues. After removal of 5 bases from V and 8 bases from J, the junction contained 8 bases not matched to a gene. The CDR3 DNA follows: TGTGCCAGCAGTATCAAGGACAGGGGGGAAGAAGCTTTCTTT. Translating gives CASSIKDRGEEAFF.

This clonotype was picked up many times. This chain joins TRBV6-1 and TRBJ2-2, with TRBD2 identical over 9 bases. There are 14 residues in the CDR3. Germline values: CDR1 MNHNS, CDR2 SASEGT. Trimming at V came to 5 bases and at J to 6 bases, leaving 4 bases not matched to a gene. Here the CDR3 reads CASSPGLASGELFF. CDR3 coding DNA: TGTGCCAGCAGTCCGGGACTAGCTTCCGGGGAGCTGTTTTTT.

This clonotype was seen many times. This chain joins TRBV20-1 and TRBJ1-2, with 8 bases identical to TRBD1. The trim removed 5 bases at V and 4 bases at J, leaving 15 bases unmatched. This CDR3 has 16 residues. Germline CDR1 and CDR2: DFQATT and SNEGSKA (reference sequence). Here the CDR3 reads CSASKTGAGQSYGYTF. The CDR3 DNA is TGCAGTGCTTCAAAGACAGGGGCGGGCCAGAGCTATGGCTACACCTTC.

This clonotype was counted between two and nine times. This sequence joins TRBV7-2 and TRBJ1-4, with 7 bases lining up with TRBD1. Germline V gene data show CDR1 as SGHTA and CDR2 as FQGNSA. V lost 3 bases and J lost 8; bases outside the gene matches: 6. CDR3 length: 14 residues. CDR3 sequence reads: CASSLDRTGEKLFF. CDR3 bases: TGTGCCAGCAGCTTGGACAGGACGGGGGAAAAACTGTTTTTT.

There are a few counts of this clonotype. The chain is built from TRBV5-1 and TRBJ1-2; 7 bases match TRBD1. Per germline, CDR1 SGHRS and CDR2 YFSETQ. The ends lost 2 bases at V and 4 bases at J; junction bases unmatched: 2. The CDR3 is 13 amino acids. The CDR3 DNA reads TGCGCCAGCAGCTTACAGGGGACCTATGGCTACACCTTC. Its protein is CASSLQGTYGYTF.

This clonotype was seen repeatedly, ten times or more. The chain is built from TRBV20-1 and TRBJ2-3, with D perhaps TRBD1 (5 bases). The CDR3 has 14 residues. Germline values: CDR1 DFQATT, CDR2 SNEGSKA (reference sequence). Trimming took 3 bases from V and 2 from J, leaving 12 bases between them. CDR3 in DNA: TGCAGTGCTAGCTCGTGGACATTCACAGATACGCAGTATTTT. Its translation: CSASSWTFTDTQYF.

This chain joins TRBV20-1 and TRBJ2-4; 9 bases are a match to TRBD2. The V and J ends lost 0 bases and 8 bases, in that order; junction bases with no gene match: 14. The CDR3 consists of 17 residues. Germline CDR1 is DFQATT and CDR2 is SNEGSKA (reference sequence). Here the CDR3 reads CSARDFLREGSGDIQYF. The CDR3 DNA follows: TGCAGTGCTAGAGATTTTCTGCGGGAGGGATCCGGGGACATTCAGTACTTC.

This clonotype has ten or more counts. The rearrangement links TRBV2 to TRBJ2-7; tentatively, D is TRBD1 (5 bases). CDR1 and CDR2 (germline): SNHLY, FYNNEI. Trimming left V 3 bases short and J 6 bases short, with 9 bases between. This CDR3 spans 12 amino acids. The CDR3 DNA reads TGTGCCAGCAGTGACAGGGTACGCGAGCAGTACTTC. Its translation is CASSDRVREQYF.

This chain connects TRBV20-1 to TRBJ2-1; TRBD2 aligns across 8 bases. V shed 6 bases, J shed 4 bases, and the junction held 5 bases outside the gene matches. CDR3 length equals 13 residues. Germline V lookup: CDR1 DFQATT, CDR2 SNEGSKA (reference sequence). The CDR3 here is CSARRGGYNEQFF. As DNA, the CDR3 is TGCAGTGCCCGCCGCGGGGGGTACAATGAGCAGTTCTTC.

This chain connects TRBV4-3 to TRBJ1-3; D gene ambiguous. CDR1 LGHNA and CDR2 YSLEER come from the germline V gene. V shed 0 bases and J shed 8 bases, with 8 bases lying between them. The CDR3 loop spans 13 amino acids. The CDR3 DNA follows: TGCGCCAGCAGCCAAGAATTGTGGTACACCATATATTTT. Translating it yields CASSQELWYTIYF.

The CDR3 is CSATGTGTYGYTF. In DNA, the CDR3 is TGCAGTGCCACCGGGACAGGGACCTATGGCTACACCTTC. The rearrangement links TRBV20-1 to TRBJ1-2; 9 nucleotides match TRBD1. The CDR3 totals 13 residues. With 6 bases clipped from V and 4 bases from J, the junction kept 6 bases outside the gene matches. Germline V gene lookup returns CDR1 DFQATT and CDR2 SNEGSKA (reference sequence).

The rearrangement links TRBV7-9 to TRBJ2-3; no definite D call. This CDR3 region has 14 residues. Trimming removed 1 base at V and 3 bases at J, with 8 bases between. From germline, CDR1 is SEHNR and CDR2 FQNEAQ (reference sequence). CDR3 protein: CASSLDGTTDTQYF. The CDR3 DNA is TGTGCCAGCAGCTTAGACGGAACGACAGATACGCAGTATTTT. Combining the CDR3 with reference TRBV7-9 and TRBJ2-3 gives the whole variable domain DTGVSQNPRHKITKRGQNVTFRCDPISEHNRLYWYRQTLGQGPEFLTYFQNEAQLEKSRLLSDRFSAERPKGSFSTLEIQRTEQGDSAMYLCASSLDGTTDTQYFGPGTRLTVL.